This T cell receptor (beta chain) appears in the sequencing data of a study of OX40 agonist ivuxolimab in advanced cancers. At the level of the whole study: The costimulatory receptor OX40 (CD134) was targeted by ivuxolimab, a fully human IgG2 agonistic monoclonal antibody. Intravenous ivuxolimab was administered to patients every 2 weeks at six dose levels: 0.01, 0.1, 0.3, 1.5, 3 and 10 mg/kg. The dose-escalation cohort was about 83% male with a mean age of around 62 years, ranging from roughly 23 to 90. Peripheral TCRbeta sequencing aimed to test whether ivuxolimab altered TCR sequence diversity and caused clonal T-cell expansion. Of the roughly 50 dose-escalation patients, hepatocellular carcinoma was present in 19, melanoma in about 15, renal cell carcinoma in 9 and head and neck cancer in 9. Prior anti-PD-1, anti-PD-L1 or anti-CTLA-4 therapy was permitted, and checkpoint inhibitors had been received by less than 45% of dose-escalation patients. Partial responses occurred in three dose-escalation patients: two with cutaneous melanoma and one with hepatocellular carcinoma. The monotherapy dose-escalation portion (N ≈ 55 patients) of the phase I ivuxolimab trial is reported in the paper. General findings and caveats noted by the study authors: Low levels of normalized T-cell clonal expansion were also seen in some patients who did not respond. The antigen specificity of the peripheral T cells that underwent clonal expansion was not determined. In the 0.1-3.0 mg/kg groups, partial responders had among the lowest normalized peripheral clonal expansion, particularly in CD8+ T cells. After ivuxolimab, CD8+ T cells had more expanded clones than CD4+ T cells on average. At doses from 0.1 to 3.0 mg/kg, clonal expansion was seen in both CD4+ and CD8+ blood T cells between baseline and week 6.

Comment on this clone: The antigen it binds to is not known. Base-call qualities are not available, and no considerably larger clone is one nucleotide away.

Looking up the germline V gene yields CDR1 ENHRY and CDR2 SYGVKD. For this chain, trimming is 7 bases at the V end and 5 bases at the J end, and the number of junction bases without a gene match is 10. The CDR3 numbers 15 residues from cysteine through phenylalanine. Only the CDR3 DNA stays, 45 bases, in frame from base 1. To sequence the TCRbeta CDR3 region, genomic DNA was isolated from the sorted cells. The immunoSEQ Assay was used to sequence the TCRbeta CDR3 regions. The clones in this table, taken by TCRdb from immuneACCESS, are in-frame only. Not every clone is retained; where verified, under half of the shortfall comes from an unresolved V gene, and the cause of the rest is unknown. Present in this sample are 55,000 to 90,000 clones, roughly four fifths of which were seen just once. The ten biggest clones cover roughly 0.4% of the sample. The trial excluded patients who had a history of autoimmune disease or who were on systemic immunosuppression. Peripheral blood for TCR sequencing was collected from all dose cohorts at baseline, on cycle 4 day 1, and on cycle 7 day 1. Samples were obtained from an open-label, multicenter, first-in-human phase I dose-escalation trial of ivuxolimab. Adults with locally advanced or metastatic melanoma, renal cell, hepatocellular, or head and neck squamous cell carcinoma were enrolled in the trial. CD4+ and CD8+ T cells were sorted separately from peripheral blood before TCR sequencing.

The rearranged chain carries TRBV10-3 and TRBJ1-4, with 7 junctional bases fitting TRBD1. Here the sequenced sample was CD4+ or CD8+ T cells sorted from blood, taken in a trial of the OX40 agonist ivuxolimab. The origin of this receptor is an adult with an advanced solid tumor such as melanoma, head and neck, liver or kidney cancer. The CDR3 corresponds to CAIKAGDSSNEKLFF. DNA sequence: TGTGCCATCAAGGCTGGGGACAGCAGCAATGAAAAACTGTTTTTT.